The 15 T cell receptor beta chains below come from one sample, sequenced in a study of T cells in Graves' hyperthyroidism and ophthalmopathy. Regions amplified from RNA transcripts were the TCR beta CDR3 regions. The HTBI primer set was used in a first-round RT-PCR of the TCR CDR3. TCRdb re-derived calls from the multiplex PCR reads in MiXCR, one entry per CDR3 protein. Of hundreds of thousands of distinct CDR3 sequences in the sample, over 10% are singletons; the top ten hold 9.2%. The sample taken for sequencing was blood. The receptors shown here come from a young woman with Graves' hyperthyroidism.

This clonotype has at least ten counts. The V and J genes are TRBV13 and TRBJ2-7; 10 nucleotides match TRBD1. The ends lost 4 bases at V and 6 bases at J; junction bases unmatched: 3. CDR1 is PRHDT, CDR2 FYEKMQ, per germline (reference sequence). The CDR3 is 13 residues long. The CDR3 is CASSYDRGLEQYF. Here the CDR3 DNA reads TGTGCCAGCAGCTACGACAGGGGGCTCGAGCAGTACTTC.

This clonotype appeared a few times. This chain joins TRBV13 and TRBJ2-7, with 7 bases aligning to TRBD1. Germline V gene sequence: CDR1 PRHDT, CDR2 FYEKMQ (reference sequence). The CDR3 is 14 amino acids. V was pared by 0 bases and J by 1 base, with 0 bases of the junction left unmatched. The CDR3 coding sequence is TGTGCCAGCAGCTTAGGGGGACAGTCCTACGAGCAGTACTTC. As protein: CASSLGGQSYEQYF.

V is TRBV2 and J is TRBJ2-2, with D tentatively TRBD1 (5 bases). V was shortened by 5 bases and J by 4 bases, with 14 bases between the two germline ends. CDR3 length: 15 amino acids. In germline, CDR1 is SNHLY, CDR2 FYNNEI. As DNA, the CDR3 is TGTGCCAGCAGTCTCAGGGATCTGGGCACCGGGGAGCTGTTTTTT. It translates to CASSLRDLGTGELFF.

This clonotype was detected ten times or more. One end of the junction fails to match germline, which may point to a read error. The gene calls are TRBV20-1 and TRBJ2-7, with 11 bases that match TRBD2. CDR1 is DFQATT and CDR2 is SNEGSKA in the germline V gene (reference sequence). This CDR3 is 14 amino acids long. In DNA form, the CDR3 reads TGCAGTGTTAGACTAGCGGGGAAGGGCAACGAGCAGTACTTC. Its translation is CSVRLAGKGNEQYF.

The chain employs TRBV19 and TRBJ1-3, with D possibly being TRBD1 (5 bases). Trimming stripped 6 bases from V and 0 bases from J, with 18 bases between. There are 17 residues in the CDR3. Germline CDR1 LNHDA, CDR2 SQIVND (reference sequence). CDR3 loop: CASSRDDSLLSGNTIYF. The DNA for the CDR3 is TGTGCCAGTAGCCGCGACGACAGCCTGCTCTCTGGAAACACCATATATTTT.

This clonotype came up a few times. The rearrangement links TRBV6-1 to TRBJ1-2; 7 bases are shared with TRBD1. After removal of 6 bases from V and 6 bases from J, the junction contained 19 bases not matched to a gene. Germline CDR1 MNHNS, CDR2 SASEGT. The CDR3 has 17 residues. CDR3 protein: CASSLGDRGRDSDGYTF. Here the CDR3 DNA reads TGTGCCAGCAGCCTCGGCGACCGTGGGAGGGACAGCGATGGCTACACCTTC.

This clonotype was counted at least ten times. The chain recombines TRBV3-1 with TRBJ2-7, with 7 bases fitting TRBD2. The V and J ends lost 0 bases and 2 bases, in that order; junction bases with no gene match: 7. There are 16 residues in the CDR3. CDR1 is LGHDT and CDR2 is YNNKEL in the germline V gene (reference sequence). The CDR3 protein is CASSQEGGAGPYEQYF. The CDR3 DNA reads TGTGCCAGCAGCCAAGAGGGAGGGGCGGGCCCCTACGAGCAGTACTTC.

CDR3 sequence (DNA): TGCAGTGCTGGCCGGGGGAGAGCCAAAAACATTCAGTACTTC. Its protein product is CSAGRGRAKNIQYF. The V and J genes are TRBV20-1 and TRBJ2-4, with D maybe TRBD2 (6 bases). The CDR3 has 14 residues. Trimming removed 5 bases from V and 0 bases from J, with 11 bases in between. Germline-derived CDR1 and CDR2 are DFQATT and SNEGSKA (reference sequence).

This clonotype appeared many times. The chain couples TRBV5-1 to TRBJ2-7, with a possible D match to TRBD2 (5 bases). The CDR3 runs to 13 residues. In germline, CDR1 is SGHRS, CDR2 YFSETQ. Trimming took 4 bases from V and 3 from J, leaving 11 bases between them. In DNA, the CDR3 is TGCGCCAGCAGCGTATCCGGGAACTACGAGCAGTACTTC. Protein sequence: CASSVSGNYEQYF.

This clonotype was counted ten times or more. This chain uses TRBV30 with TRBJ1-3; D not certain. CDR1 and CDR2 (germline): GTSNPN, SVGIG (reference sequence). The V end was cut by 1 base, the J end by 4 bases, with 14 bases between. This CDR3 comprises 15 residues. The CDR3 loop reads CAWSGKTTGGNTIYF. Here the CDR3 DNA reads TGTGCCTGGAGTGGGAAGACTACGGGCGGAAACACCATATATTTT. Looking up the rest from reference TRBV30 and TRBJ1-3 gives the full variable domain: SQTIHQWPATLVQPVGSPLSLECTVEGTSNPNLYWYRQAAGRGLQLLFYSVGIGQISSEVPQNLSASRPQDRQFILSSKKLLLSDSGFYLCAWSGKTTGGNTIYFGEGSWLTVV.

Comments on this clonotype: Being one base from a much bigger clone, this may be a read error. The chain couples TRBV6-1 to TRBJ2-1; 7 bases align to TRBD1. Germline V gene data show CDR1 as MNHNS and CDR2 as SASEGT. There are 15 residues in the CDR3. V was clipped by 8 bases and J by 1 base; unmatched bases: 8. The CDR3 sequence: CASGLTGRSYNEQFF. The DNA for the CDR3 is TGTGCCAGCGGGCTGACAGGGCGTTCCTACAATGAGCAGTTCTTC.

The chain couples TRBV3-1 to TRBJ2-1, with D maybe TRBD2 (5 bases). In germline, CDR1 is LGHDT, CDR2 YNNKEL (reference sequence). V was trimmed by 6 bases and J by 0 bases, leaving 15 bases between them. This CDR3 is 16 amino acids long. The CDR3 coding sequence is TGTGCCAGCAGGCACCCCCACGCGGGCTCCTACAATGAGCAGTTCTTC. This codes for CASRHPHAGSYNEQFF.

This clonotype has just a few counts. The chain combines TRBV5-8 with TRBJ1-1, with D perhaps matching TRBD1 (6 bases). The CDR3 runs 16 residues. V was cut by 5 bases and J by 5 bases, with 22 bases left in between. Germline loops: CDR1 SGHTS, CDR2 YDEGEE. CDR3 residues: CASSFENRVIGTEAFF. CDR3 nucleotide sequence: TGTGCCAGCAGTTTCGAAAACAGGGTAATAGGGACTGAAGCTTTCTTT.

This clonotype was counted many times. V gene TRBV28 combines with J gene TRBJ2-1; no reliable D call. The V end was cut by 1 base, the J end by 6 bases, with 10 bases between. Germline CDR1 is MDHEN and CDR2 is SYDVKM. CDR3 length equals 14 residues. This CDR3 is CASSLSGSINEQFF. The CDR3 nucleotides are TGTGCCAGCAGTTTATCCGGATCTATCAATGAGCAGTTCTTC.

This clonotype was detected a few times. CDR3 loop: CASSFLSRVQYRPQHF. The DNA for the CDR3 is TGTGCCAGCAGCTTTCTCTCGAGGGTCCAGTATCGACCCCAGCATTTT. V usage is TRBV5-6 and J usage is TRBJ1-5; no definite D call. V was shortened by 2 bases and J by 10 bases, with 22 bases between the two germline ends. CDR3 length: 16 residues. The germline V gene has CDR1 SGHDT and CDR2 YYEEEE.